This T cell receptor (beta chain) derives from a study of Ad26.COV2.S vaccination and SARS-CoV-2 variants. Study as a whole: Within the COV1001 Ad26.COV2.S trial arm, the donor was enrolled. Study results and limitations: People who got the vaccine or the placebo had similar non-spike TCR breadth.

Worth noting for this clone: Its antigen remains unknown.

The CDR3 runs 15 residues. V was cut by 4 bases and J by 2 bases, with 14 bases left in between. Germline CDR1 is LGHNA and CDR2 is YSLEER. Treatment meaning: some 19 received Ad26.COV2.S at low or high dose, single or two shots; five or six received placebo; per-sample allocation not given. Day 63 after the first injection of vaccine or placebo was the sampling time. An Ad26 vector expressing Wuhan-strain SARS-CoV-2 spike constituted the vaccine. Libraries were prepared by immunoSEQ multiplex PCR; TCRdb keeps only in-frame clonotypes and omits some of them. The table shows under 300,000 clones, with around nine tenths occurring only once.

The clonotype originates from a person between 18 and 65 years old who received the Ad26.COV2.S COVID-19 vaccine or a placebo. The rearrangement uses TRBV4-3 and TRBJ1-2; D perhaps matches TRBD1 (6 bases). Sequenced here: peripheral blood, sampled in a trial of Ad26.COV2.S vaccine versus placebo. The CDR3 DNA follows: TGCGCCAGCAGCCCGACCGCCAGGGGAAACTATGGCTACACCTTC. It specifies CASSPTARGNYGYTF.